This TCR beta chain is from a study of shared clonotypes between healthy human individuals. Study in general: The plates for each donor numbered three CD4 naive, three CD4 memory, two CD8 naive and one CD8 memory.

Assay runs were performed at deep level. TCRdb keeps only in-frame clones here, not all; method: immunoSEQ multiplex PCR. Of about 1.9 million clones in the sample, 93% were seen once. On this clone: Its antigen is unidentified.

Naive-designated CD8 cells lacked CD45RO, were positively enriched for CCR7, and omitted terminally differentiated effector memory CD45RA+ cells. Germline V gene sequence: CDR1 SGHNT, CDR2 YYREEE (reference sequence). This CDR3 is built from 14 residues. V was pared by 2 bases and J by 6 bases, with 15 bases between. The study, taken as a whole, reports: Roughly 5% of naive CD4 clonotypes were common to four donors. Sequencing depth was a factor that was expected to affect clonotype sharing among donors.

Sequenced material: naive CD8+ T cells from PBMCs. This TCR derives from a man aged 18 to 30 in good health. Some clones in this sample may be carry-over from other donors' samples. The chain carries TRBV5-4 and TRBJ2-7; maybe TRBD2 (6 bases). CDR3 protein: CASSLGRSGVEQYF. The CDR3, as DNA: TGTGCCAGCAGCTTAGGGCGGTCGGGGGTCGAGCAGTACTTC. The variable domain in full, with the rest retrieved from reference TRBV5-4 and TRBJ2-7, is ETGVTQSPTHLIKTRGQQVTLRCSSQSGHNTVSWYQQALGQGPQFIFQYYREEENGRGNFPPRFSGLQFPNYSSELNVNALELDDSALYLCASSLGRSGVEQYFGPGTRLTVT.